These 19 T cell receptor beta chains share one sample of origin, sequenced in a study of blood T cell repertoires in COVID-19. TCRdb's table, derived via immunoSEQ multiplex PCR, lists solely in-frame clones and lacks some. The data contain some 320,000 clones, approximately 90% of them singletons. Material: peripheral blood. The source is a woman in her twenties or thirties who had recovered from COVID-19.

V and J are TRBV5-1 and TRBJ2-1; maybe TRBD2 (5 bases). The CDR3 length is 15 residues. Germline V gives CDR1 SGHRS, CDR2 YFSETQ. The V and J ends lost 0 bases and 6 bases respectively, with 13 bases between them. The CDR3 DNA reads TGCGCCAGCAGCTTGGAAGTCTCTAGCTCCAATGAGCAGTTCTTC. Translating it yields CASSLEVSSSNEQFF.

V and J are TRBV10-3 and TRBJ2-3, with 9 bases that match TRBD2. CDR1 is ENHRY and CDR2 is SYGVKD in the germline V gene. The CDR3 covers 16 residues. After removal of 0 bases from V and 1 base from J, the junction contained 2 bases not matched to a gene. Here the CDR3 DNA reads TGTGCCATCAGTGAGTCTTCTAGCGGGGGCACAGATACGCAGTATTTT. It is translated as CAISESSSGGTDTQYF.

The chain links TRBV2 to TRBJ2-5, with unresolved D. The CDR3 extends over 12 amino acids. Germline-derived CDR1 and CDR2 are SNHLY and FYNNEI. Deletions cut 4 bases from V and 1 base from J, with 4 bases between. The CDR3 protein is CASSALQETQYF. The CDR3 nucleotides are TGTGCCAGCAGTGCCCTCCAAGAGACCCAGTACTTC. The variable domain in full, completed from reference TRBV2 and TRBJ2-5, reads EPEVTQTPSHQVTQMGQEVILRCVPISNHLYFYWYRQILGQKVEFLVSFYNNEISEKSEIFDDQFSVERPDGSNFTLKIRSTKLEDSAMYFCASSALQETQYFGPGTRLLVL.

The CDR3: CASSLGIAGSTDTQYF. The CDR3 region has the DNA TGTGCCAGCAGCTTAGGGATAGCGGGGAGCACAGATACGCAGTATTTT. The chain is built from TRBV11-2 and TRBJ2-3; TRBD2 agrees at 8 bases. The junction had 3 bases not matched to a gene; V was cut back by 1 base and J by 0 bases. CDR1 is SGHAT, CDR2 FQNNGV, per germline. The CDR3 is 16 residues long.

The rearrangement joins TRBV7-8 to TRBJ1-6; D call uncertain. The CDR3 spans 19 residues. Trimming stripped 4 bases from V and 0 bases from J, with 19 bases between. CDR1 and CDR2 (germline): SGHVS, FQNEAQ. As DNA, the CDR3 is TGTGCCAGCAGCTGGGTTGATGGTCAGGCGAGCTCCTATAATTCACCCCTCCACTTT. Its protein is CASSWVDGQASSYNSPLHF.

The chain uses TRBV9 and TRBJ2-2; 7 bases map to TRBD2. CDR1 and CDR2 from the germline V gene are SGDLS and YYNGEE. This CDR3 spans 14 amino acids. The junction had 3 bases not matched to a gene; V was cut back by 0 bases and J by 7 bases. The CDR3 DNA reads as TGTGCCAGCAGCGTAGTAGGGGAGGGCGGGGAGCTGTTTTTT. The encoded protein is CASSVVGEGGELFF.

The chain employs TRBV14 and TRBJ1-1; 11 bases map to TRBD1. The CDR3 consists of 14 residues. Germline CDR1 is SGHDN and CDR2 is FVKESK. V shed 1 base and J 9 bases; nucleotides not matched to a gene: 4. Written as DNA, the CDR3 is TGTGCCAGCAGCCAAGGGGGACAGGGGGGAAAAGCTTTCTTT. Amino acids: CASSQGGQGGKAFF.

The chain employs TRBV19 and TRBJ2-1; 12 nucleotides align to TRBD2. Losses at the gene ends were 3 bases for V and 10 bases for J; bases not matched to a gene: 13. This CDR3 has 17 residues. Per the germline V gene, CDR1 is LNHDA and CDR2 is SQIVND (reference sequence). The CDR3 nucleotides read TGTGCCAGTAGTATCCAACTAGCGGGGGGCCGTCGGTTAGAGCAGTTCTTC. It yields the protein CASSIQLAGGRRLEQFF.

V usage is TRBV6-2 or TRBV6-3 and J usage is TRBJ2-2; D possibly corresponds to TRBD1 (6 bases). CDR1 and CDR2 from the germline V gene are MNHEY and SVGEGT. This CDR3 region has 18 residues. V was clipped by 5 bases and J by 4 bases, with 23 bases between them. CDR3 residues: CASSPTSPFLRGTGELFF. The CDR3 nucleotides are TGTGCCAGCAGTCCAACTTCGCCATTTCTCAGGGGCACCGGGGAGCTGTTTTTT.

The chain joins TRBV30 to TRBJ1-6; possible D gene TRBD1, 6 bases. V was cut by 7 bases and J by 8 bases, with 18 bases left in between. Per the germline V gene, CDR1 is GTSNPN and CDR2 is SVGIG (reference sequence). This CDR3 has 14 residues. The CDR3 DNA sequence: TGTGCCTCGAGCCCAGGACAGCTTGATTCACCCCTCCACTTT. It specifies CASSPGQLDSPLHF.

The rearrangement links TRBV10-3 to TRBJ2-7, with a possible D match to TRBD2 (6 bases). Germline values: CDR1 ENHRY, CDR2 SYGVKD. V lost 3 bases to trimming and J lost 7 bases, with 13 bases between them. The CDR3 runs to 13 residues. CDR3 sequence reads: CAISEVGGGEQYF. The DNA for the CDR3 is TGTGCCATCAGTGAAGTGGGAGGAGGAGAGCAGTACTTC.

The V and J genes are TRBV14 and TRBJ1-2; 8 bases are shared with TRBD1. The J segment lost 4 bases and the V segment lost 4 bases, leaving 14 bases of the junction unmatched. The CDR3 sequence is 17 residues long. Looked up from germline, CDR1 is SGHDN and CDR2 is FVKESK. The DNA for the CDR3 is TGTGCCAGCAGCCCCAGAGAGGGACAGGCAAGACGCTATGGCTACACCTTC. This codes for CASSPREGQARRYGYTF.

The chain joins TRBV6-5 to TRBJ2-7; D remains ambiguous. The CDR3 consists of 12 residues. V was trimmed by 9 bases and J by 4 bases, leaving 13 bases between them. Germline CDR1 is MNHEY and CDR2 is SVGAGI. CDR3: CASQKTEYEQYF. The CDR3 bases are TGTGCCAGTCAAAAAACTGAATACGAGCAGTACTTC.

V usage is TRBV23-1 and J usage is TRBJ2-7; the D is unclear. TRBV23-1 is placed among ORFs of uncertain function. Trimming took off 0 bases at V and 1 base at J, with 22 bases between the two ends. The CDR3 runs to 19 residues. The CDR3 DNA is TGCGCCAGCAGTCAATCCCGGCAGGTTAAAAGACCAGGATCCTACGAGCAGTACTTC. It yields the protein CASSQSRQVKRPGSYEQYF.

V and J are TRBV27 and TRBJ2-3, with 11 bases that match TRBD2. The trim removed 5 bases at V and 6 bases at J, leaving 13 bases unmatched. The CDR3 spans 17 residues. CDR1 is MNHEY and CDR2 is SMNVEV in the germline V gene (reference sequence). The CDR3 DNA is TGTGCCAGCAGTCTCCTACCACTAGCGGGGGCCTGGGATACGCAGTATTTT. As protein: CASSLLPLAGAWDTQYF.

This chain joins TRBV6-5 and TRBJ2-7, with 9 nucleotides matching TRBD1. Germline assignment: CDR1 MNHEY and CDR2 SVGAGI. This CDR3 is built from 15 residues. The V and J ends lost 7 bases and 2 bases, in that order; junction bases with no gene match: 9. The CDR3 DNA follows: TGTGCCAGCATTACCACCGGGACAGGGCCCTACGAGCAGTACTTC. The encoded protein is CASITTGTGPYEQYF.

This chain uses TRBV3-1 (or the pseudogene TRBV3-2) with TRBJ2-2; D uncertain. Looked up from germline, CDR1 is LGHDT and CDR2 is YNNKEL (reference sequence). CDR3 length equals 14 residues. V lost 4 bases, J lost 2 bases, and 8 bases lay in between. The CDR3 reads CASSPPTNTGELFF. The CDR3 bases are TGTGCCAGCAGCCCCCCGACAAACACCGGGGAGCTGTTTTTT.

In this sample, this clone turned up once. The chain recombines TRBV6-2 or TRBV6-3 with TRBJ1-1; 11 bases fit TRBD1. V shed 4 bases, J shed 6 bases, and the junction held 1 base outside the gene matches. Germline assignment: CDR1 MNHEY and CDR2 SVGEGT. The CDR3 consists of 13 residues. The CDR3 nucleotides are TGTGCCAGCAGTTCGGGACAGGGGGCTGAAGCTTTCTTT. It translates to CASSSGQGAEAFF.

In this sample, this clone turned up a few times. The rearrangement joins TRBV7-6 to TRBJ2-7; D remains ambiguous. From germline, CDR1 is SGHVS and CDR2 FNYEAQ. The CDR3 loop spans 14 amino acids. V was cut by 5 bases and J by 0 bases, with 11 bases left in between. CDR3 sequence reads: CASSVRLSSYEQYF. DNA of the CDR3: TGTGCCAGCAGCGTCCGTCTTAGCTCCTACGAGCAGTACTTC.